The clone carrying this T cell receptor beta chain was seen only once. What it binds is not known. The data derive from a study of OX40 agonist ivuxolimab in advanced cancers. On the study more broadly: Patients achieving partial responses numbered three: one hepatocellular carcinoma case and two cutaneous melanoma cases.

Study-level findings and limits: At 0.1 to 3.0 mg/kg and by week 6, CD4+ and CD8+ T cells in the blood had expanded clonally.

CDR1 is SGHVS and CDR2 is FNYEAQ in the germline V gene. This CDR3 spans 16 amino acids. J was trimmed by 2 bases and V by 1 base; bases with no gene match: 6. Some clones are missing from TCRdb's copy, which holds only in-frame ones; the method was immunoSEQ multiplex PCR. Of roughly 70,000 clones detected, 85% to 90% appear once; the ten largest clones hold about 10%. The sample in question was CD4+ or CD8+ T cells sorted from blood, obtained in a trial of the OX40 agonist ivuxolimab. The receptor was derived from an adult with an advanced solid tumor such as melanoma, head and neck, liver or kidney cancer. The V and J genes are TRBV7-6 and TRBJ2-3, with 7 nucleotides matching TRBD2. CDR3 loop: CASSLVVGGVTDTQYF. CDR3 bases: TGTGCCAGCAGCTTAGTCGTGGGGGGGGTCACAGATACGCAGTATTTT.